Here is one T cell receptor (beta chain) with its context. Its antigen remains unknown. V gave up 4 bases and J gave up 0 bases, with 10 bases separating them. This CDR3 spans 15 amino acids. Looked up from germline, CDR1 is MDHEN and CDR2 is SYDVKM. The sample belongs to a study of cytomegalovirus exposure and HLA in healthy donors. Overall study context: The 130 or so validation repertoires used the same platform as the roughly 700 first-cohort repertoires (as reported by a later analysis).

Sequencing used immunoSEQ multiplex PCR; TCRdb keeps in-frame clones, though not all of them. This table holds roughly 60,000 clones, 85% to 95% found once. Study outcomes and limitations: Most TCR sequences showed up rarely, but some public TCRs showed up in many donors. Specificity for CMV antigens was confirmed in vitro for a few of the CMV-associated chains.

Material: PBMCs. This receptor was obtained from a woman aged 18-30 years in good health and CMV-seropositive. The chain has TRBV28 and TRBJ2-1; D is perhaps TRBD1 (6 bases). The CDR3, as DNA: TGTGCCAGCAGTTCAGGGGTCCTCTCCTACAATGAGCAGTTCTTC. Its translation: CASSSGVLSYNEQFF.